These T cell receptor beta chains were read from a single sample in a study of cytomegalovirus exposure and HLA in healthy donors. Assay used: immunoSEQ multiplex PCR; TCRdb lists only in-frame clones, some missing. This table has over 200,000 clones, roughly 80% appearing once. The sequencing input was PBMCs. The receptors derive from a woman between 18 and 30 years old in good health and CMV-seronegative. CDR3s leave out the opening cysteine and the closing phenylalanine or tryptophan.

>14|TRBV28|TRBJ1-5
ASSLFTGTNNQPQH
>11|TRBV5-1|TRBJ2-3
ASSSMSTDTQY
>13|TRBV6-5|TRBJ1-1
ASSPPRGPRTEAF
>12|TRBV11-2|TRBJ2-7
ASSLERGLNEQY
>13|TRBV12-2|TRBJ1-5
ASRLVDRGNQPQH
>13|TRBV5-4|TRBJ1-4
ASSSSTATNEKLF
>13|TRBV30|TRBJ2-7
AWSVDASTAYEQY
>13|TRBV4-1|TRBJ1-1
ASSPTEGSNTEAF
>13|TRBV4-1|TRBJ2-1
ASSQAPGRDNEQF
>14|TRBV2|TRBJ1-5
ASSGQPGQSNQPQH
>13|TRBV6-6|TRBJ2-7
ASRPEKPSGHEQY
>13|TRBV2|TRBJ2-5
ASRHQNLLQETQY
>13|TRBV7-2|TRBJ2-7
ASSARSGDMREQY
>12|TRBV19|TRBJ2-3
ASTRDRGADTQY
>14|TRBV28|TRBJ2-3
ASSLGTSREVDTQY
>13|TRBV6-4|TRBJ2-1
ASSLGDSDYNEQF
>11|TRBV10-3|TRBJ1-5
AISESTDQPQH
>12|TRBV27|TRBJ2-2
ASRLESNTGELF
>13|TRBV7-3|TRBJ2-5
ASSPGTGAQETQY
>12|TRBV30|TRBJ2-7
AWSSGTGFFEQY
>11|TRBV29-1|TRBJ2-3
SVEVARRDTQY
>13|TRBV5-4|TRBJ2-7
ASSPRTSGVYEQY
>10|TRBV30|TRBJ2-7
ACGAGPYEQY
>13|TRBV2|TRBJ1-4
ASTRGASVGEKLF
>13|TRBV25-1|TRBJ2-7
ASSEWRGEHYEQY
>11|TRBV9|TRBJ1-1
ASSVEVNTEAF
>12|TRBV6-1|TRBJ2-7
ASSQGAHSYEQY
>13|TRBV2|TRBJ2-7
ASAATGLAEAEQY
>13|TRBV7-9|TRBJ2-2
ASSFFLGGDGELF
>11|TRBV6-4|TRBJ1-2
ASSQGGNYGYT
>13|TRBV2|TRBJ1-1
ASSDLGEGAPEAF
>14|TRBV30|TRBJ2-1
AWRGQGGALYNEQF
>12|TRBV10-3|TRBJ1-2
AISQTEGEDGYT
>13|TRBV21-1|TRBJ2-7
ASSPGQGLWDEQY
>13|TRBV5-1|TRBJ1-5
ASSLEGDSNQPQH
>11|TRBV10-3|TRBJ2-7
AIRPGLAPDQY
>11|TRBV28|TRBJ1-1
ASREQGSEEAF
>12|TRBV2|TRBJ2-7
ASSETQESYEQY
>16|TRBV7-2|TRBJ2-2
ASSRKTSGGTNTGELF
>13|TRBV6-6|TRBJ2-3
ASSFGRGTTDTQY
>13|TRBV5-4|TRBJ2-1
ASRSGGGLHNEQF
>12|TRBV5-1|TRBJ2-1
ASSAGAPYNEQF
>8|TRBV7-3|TRBJ2-1
ASSLPQQF
>13|TRBV6-6|TRBJ2-2
ASTSGGSYTGELF
>11|TRBV25-1|TRBJ2-5
ASAAQQGETQY
>12|TRBV9|TRBJ2-2
ASSPHGDTGELF
>13|TRBV30|TRBJ2-1
VWSVRQREGNEQF